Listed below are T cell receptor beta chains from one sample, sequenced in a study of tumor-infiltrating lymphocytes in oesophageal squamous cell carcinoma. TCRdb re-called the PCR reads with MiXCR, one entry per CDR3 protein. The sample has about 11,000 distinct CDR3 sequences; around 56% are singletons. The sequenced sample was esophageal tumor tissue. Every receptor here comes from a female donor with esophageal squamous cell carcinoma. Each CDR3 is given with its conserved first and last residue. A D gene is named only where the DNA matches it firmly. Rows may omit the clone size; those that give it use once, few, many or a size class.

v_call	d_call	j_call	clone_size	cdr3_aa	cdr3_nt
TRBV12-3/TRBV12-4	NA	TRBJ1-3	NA	CASSLVGAGGNTIYF	TGTGCCAGCAGTTTAGTAGGGGCGGGGGGAAACACCATATATTTT
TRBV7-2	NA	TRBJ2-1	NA	CASSLGTGRGNEQFF	TGTGCCAGCAGCTTAGGGACAGGGAGGGGCAATGAGCAGTTCTTC
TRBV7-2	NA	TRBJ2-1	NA	CASSLEASSYNEQFF	TGTGCCAGCAGCTTAGAAGCCAGCTCCTACAATGAGCAGTTCTTC
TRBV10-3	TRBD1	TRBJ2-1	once	CAINPTGIHNEQFF	TGTGCCATCAACCCGACAGGGATTCACAATGAGCAGTTCTTC
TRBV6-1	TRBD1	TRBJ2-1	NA	CASSSDRGPRHPYSDNEQFF	TGTGCCAGCAGCTCAGACAGGGGCCCTCGACATCCCTACTCAGACAATGAGCAGTTCTTC
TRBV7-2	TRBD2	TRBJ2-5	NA	CASSLGGSGRVQETQYF	TGTGCCAGCAGCTTAGGCGGTAGCGGGAGGGTTCAAGAGACCCAGTACTTC
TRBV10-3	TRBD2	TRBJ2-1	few	CAISEIAGDGDNEQFF	TGTGCCATCAGTGAAATAGCGGGAGACGGCGACAATGAGCAGTTCTTC
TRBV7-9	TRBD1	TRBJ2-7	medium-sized	CASSTDRYEQYF	TGTGCCAGCAGCACGGACAGGTACGAGCAGTACTTC
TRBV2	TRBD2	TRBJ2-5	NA	CASSASGTRDF	TGTGCCAGCAGTGCGTCCGGGACTAGGGACTTC
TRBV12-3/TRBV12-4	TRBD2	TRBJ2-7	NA	CASSFLAGAIYEQYF	TGTGCCAGCAGTTTCTTAGCGGGGGCTATCTACGAGCAGTACTTC